The text below deals with one TCR beta chain. No antigen is known for it. These data come from a study of cytomegalovirus exposure and HLA in healthy donors. Overall study: The approximately 120 million unique TCR beta sequences, from roughly 170 million T cells, were found by an earlier analysis. General observations from the study: A later analysis revealed that TCR association rates differed between HLA loci, peaking at DRB1 and bottoming out at HLA-C. Reports credit the classifier with highly specific, highly sensitive diagnosis of cytomegalovirus status. Immune exposure data for these donors was limited to CMV serostatus.

Germline V lookup: CDR1 SGHNT, CDR2 YYREEE (reference sequence). CDR3 length equals 14 residues. V was clipped by 4 bases and J by 4 bases, with 14 bases between them. Amplification used 60 Vbeta primers and 13 Jbeta primers. Sequencing was performed with immunoSEQ multiplex PCR; in TCRdb, only in-frame clones are kept and a portion is missing. The sample lists around 150,000 clones, 9.4% occurring once. The chain is built from TRBV5-4 and TRBJ1-2, with D perhaps TRBD1 (5 bases). This TCR was recovered from a male donor in good health and CMV-seronegative. The material sequenced was PBMCs. The CDR3 DNA reads TGTGCCAGCAGCCTTCTTACAGGAGCCTATGGCTACACCTTC. Its protein is CASSLLTGAYGYTF.